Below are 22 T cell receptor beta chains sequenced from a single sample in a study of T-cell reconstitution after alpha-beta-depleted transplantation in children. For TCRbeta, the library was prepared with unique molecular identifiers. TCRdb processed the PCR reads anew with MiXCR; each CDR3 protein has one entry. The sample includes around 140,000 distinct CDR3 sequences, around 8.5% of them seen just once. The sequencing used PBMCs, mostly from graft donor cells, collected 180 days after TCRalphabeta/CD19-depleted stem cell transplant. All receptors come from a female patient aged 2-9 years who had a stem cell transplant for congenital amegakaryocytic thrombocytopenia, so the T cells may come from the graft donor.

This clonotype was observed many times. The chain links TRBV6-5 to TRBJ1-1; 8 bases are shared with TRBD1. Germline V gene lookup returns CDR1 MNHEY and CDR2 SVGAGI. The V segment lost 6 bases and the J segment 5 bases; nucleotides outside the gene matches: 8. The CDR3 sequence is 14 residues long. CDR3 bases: TGTGCCAGCAGCCCGCCGGACAGGGATACTGAAGCTTTCTTT. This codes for CASSPPDRDTEAFF.

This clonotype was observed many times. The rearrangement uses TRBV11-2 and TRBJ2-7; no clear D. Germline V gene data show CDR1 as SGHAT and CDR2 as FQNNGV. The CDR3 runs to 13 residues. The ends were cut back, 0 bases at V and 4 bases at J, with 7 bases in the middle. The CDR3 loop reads CASSLDRRYEQYF. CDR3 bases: TGTGCCAGCAGCTTAGACAGGCGATACGAGCAGTACTTC.

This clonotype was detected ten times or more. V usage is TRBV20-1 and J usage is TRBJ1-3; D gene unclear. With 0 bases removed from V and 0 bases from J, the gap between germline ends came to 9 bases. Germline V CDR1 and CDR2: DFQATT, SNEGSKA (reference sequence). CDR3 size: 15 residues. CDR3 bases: TGCAGTGCTAGAGATCCGTCGAGCTCTGGAAACACCATATATTTT. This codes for CSARDPSSSGNTIYF.

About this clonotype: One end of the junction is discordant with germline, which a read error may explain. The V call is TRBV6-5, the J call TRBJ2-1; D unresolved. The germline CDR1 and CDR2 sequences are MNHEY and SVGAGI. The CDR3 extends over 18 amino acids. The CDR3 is CASSYSSLSLTIDNERFF. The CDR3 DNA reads TGTGCCAGCAGTTACTCGAGTCTTTCCCTAACAATCGACAATGAGCGGTTCTTC.

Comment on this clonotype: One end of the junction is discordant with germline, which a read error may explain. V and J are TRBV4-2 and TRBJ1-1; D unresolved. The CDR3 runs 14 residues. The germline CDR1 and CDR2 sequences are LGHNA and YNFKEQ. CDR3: CASRRQRREGKAFF. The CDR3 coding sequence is TGTGCCAGCAGGCGGCAGAGGCGTGAGGGTAAAGCTTTCTTC.

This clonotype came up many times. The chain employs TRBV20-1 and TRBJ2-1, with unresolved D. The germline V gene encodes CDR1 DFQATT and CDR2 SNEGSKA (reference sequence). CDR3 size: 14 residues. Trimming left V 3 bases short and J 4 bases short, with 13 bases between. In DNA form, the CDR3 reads TGCAGTGCTAGTACAGATTTAGGGTACAATGAGCAGTTCTTC. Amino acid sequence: CSASTDLGYNEQFF.

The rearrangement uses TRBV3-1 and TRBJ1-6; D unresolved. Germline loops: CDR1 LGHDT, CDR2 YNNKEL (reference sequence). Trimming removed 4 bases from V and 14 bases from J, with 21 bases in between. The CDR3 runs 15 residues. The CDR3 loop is CASSPLPTVATALHF. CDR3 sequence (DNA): TGTGCCAGCAGCCCCTTACCTACAGTCGCGACTGCCCTCCACTTT.

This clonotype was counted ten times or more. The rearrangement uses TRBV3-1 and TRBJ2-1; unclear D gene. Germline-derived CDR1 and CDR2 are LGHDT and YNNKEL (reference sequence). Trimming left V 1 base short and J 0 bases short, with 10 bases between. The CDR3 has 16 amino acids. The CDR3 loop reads CASSQVGISSYNEQFF. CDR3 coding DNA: TGTGCCAGCAGCCAAGTTGGGATTAGCTCCTACAATGAGCAGTTCTTC.

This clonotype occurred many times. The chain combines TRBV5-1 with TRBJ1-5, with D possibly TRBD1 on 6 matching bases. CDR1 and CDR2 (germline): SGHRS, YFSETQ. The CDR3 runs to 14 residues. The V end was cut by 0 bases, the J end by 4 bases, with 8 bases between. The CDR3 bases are TGCGCCAGCAGCTTGGACAGGGCAAATCAGCCCCAGCATTTT. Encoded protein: CASSLDRANQPQHF.

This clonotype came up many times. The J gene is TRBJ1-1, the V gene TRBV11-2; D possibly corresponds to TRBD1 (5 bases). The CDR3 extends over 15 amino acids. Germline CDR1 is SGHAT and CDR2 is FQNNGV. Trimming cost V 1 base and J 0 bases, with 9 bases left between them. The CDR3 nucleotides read TGTGCCAGCAGCTTAGCAGGGCGTTTGAACACTGAAGCTTTCTTT. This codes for CASSLAGRLNTEAFF.

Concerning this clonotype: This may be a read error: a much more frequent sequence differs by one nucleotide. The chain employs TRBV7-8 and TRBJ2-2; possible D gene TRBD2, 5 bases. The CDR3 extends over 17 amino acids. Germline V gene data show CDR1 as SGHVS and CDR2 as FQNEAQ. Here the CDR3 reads CASSLARWSKGTGEMFF. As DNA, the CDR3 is TGTGCCAGCAGCTTAGCGAGGTGGAGTAAGGGCACCGGGGAGATGTTTTTT.

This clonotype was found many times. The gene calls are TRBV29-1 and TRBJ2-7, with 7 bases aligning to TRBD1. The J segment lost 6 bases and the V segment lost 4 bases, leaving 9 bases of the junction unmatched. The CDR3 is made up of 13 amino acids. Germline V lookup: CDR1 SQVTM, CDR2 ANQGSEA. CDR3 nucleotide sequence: TGCAGCGTTGGCGCACAGGGGTTGGGCGAGCAGTACTTC. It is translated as CSVGAQGLGEQYF.

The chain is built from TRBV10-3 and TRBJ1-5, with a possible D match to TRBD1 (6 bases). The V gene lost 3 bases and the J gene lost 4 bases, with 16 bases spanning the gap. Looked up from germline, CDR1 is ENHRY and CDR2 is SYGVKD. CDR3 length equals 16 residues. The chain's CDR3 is CAISETGPNKNQPQHF. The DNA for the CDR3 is TGTGCCATCAGTGAAACAGGGCCAAACAAAAATCAGCCCCAGCATTTT.

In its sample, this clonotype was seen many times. CDR3 sequence: CASSFLGANTGELFF. The CDR3 DNA is TGTGCCAGCAGTTTTCTAGGGGCCAACACCGGGGAGCTGTTTTTT. The chain employs TRBV27 and TRBJ2-2, with D perhaps matching TRBD1 (5 bases). The V gene lost 3 bases and the J gene lost 2 bases, with 10 bases spanning the gap. CDR1 is MNHEY, CDR2 SMNVEV, per germline (reference sequence). The CDR3 has 15 residues.

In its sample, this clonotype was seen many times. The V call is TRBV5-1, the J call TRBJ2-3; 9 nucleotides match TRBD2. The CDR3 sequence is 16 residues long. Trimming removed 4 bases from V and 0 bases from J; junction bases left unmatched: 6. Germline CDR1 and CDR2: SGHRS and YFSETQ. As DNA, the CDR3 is TGCGCCAGCAGCCTTAGCGGGAGCGCTAGCACAGATACGCAGTATTTT. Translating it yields CASSLSGSASTDTQYF.

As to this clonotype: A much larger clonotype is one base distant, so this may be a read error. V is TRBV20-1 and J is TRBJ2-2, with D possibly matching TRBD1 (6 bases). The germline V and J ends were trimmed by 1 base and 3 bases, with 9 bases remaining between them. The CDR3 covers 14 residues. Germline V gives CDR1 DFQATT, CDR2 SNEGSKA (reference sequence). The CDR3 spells CSARAGVYTGELFF. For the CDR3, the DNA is TGCAGTGCTAGAGCAGGGGTTTACACCGGGGAGCTGTTTTTT.

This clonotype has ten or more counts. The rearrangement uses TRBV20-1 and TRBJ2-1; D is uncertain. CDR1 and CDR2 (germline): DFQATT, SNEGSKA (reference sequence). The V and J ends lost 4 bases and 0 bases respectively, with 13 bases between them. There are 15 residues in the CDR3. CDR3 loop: CSAIWRMSSYNEQFF. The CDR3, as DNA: TGCAGTGCTATATGGCGGATGAGCTCCTACAATGAGCAGTTCTTC.

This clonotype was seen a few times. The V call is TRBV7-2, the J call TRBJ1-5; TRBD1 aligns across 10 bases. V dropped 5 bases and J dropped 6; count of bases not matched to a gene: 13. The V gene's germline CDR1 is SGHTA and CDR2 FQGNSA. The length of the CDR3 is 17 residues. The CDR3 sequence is CASSKRAGQGHGQPQHF. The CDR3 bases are TGTGCCAGCAGCAAAAGAGCGGGACAGGGGCACGGTCAGCCCCAGCATTTT.

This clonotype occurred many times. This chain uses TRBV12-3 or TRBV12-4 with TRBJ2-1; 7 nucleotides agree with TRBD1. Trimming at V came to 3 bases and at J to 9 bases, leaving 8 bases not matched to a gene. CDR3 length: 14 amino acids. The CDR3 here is CASSFLQGVGEQFF. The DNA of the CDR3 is TGTGCCAGCAGTTTTCTGCAGGGGGTGGGTGAGCAGTTCTTC.

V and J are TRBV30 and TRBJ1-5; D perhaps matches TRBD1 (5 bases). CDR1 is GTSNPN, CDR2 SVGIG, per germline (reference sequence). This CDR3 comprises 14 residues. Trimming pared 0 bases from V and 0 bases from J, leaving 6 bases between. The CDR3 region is CAWSVGHSNQPQHF. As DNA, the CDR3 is TGTGCCTGGAGTGTTGGACATAGCAATCAGCCCCAGCATTTT.

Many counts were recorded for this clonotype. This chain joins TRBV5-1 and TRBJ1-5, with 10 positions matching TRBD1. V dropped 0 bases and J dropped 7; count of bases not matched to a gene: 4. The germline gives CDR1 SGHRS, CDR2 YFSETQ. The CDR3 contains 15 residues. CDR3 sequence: CASSLEGQGNQPQHF. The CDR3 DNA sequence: TGCGCCAGCAGCTTGGAGGGACAGGGGAACCAGCCCCAGCATTTT.

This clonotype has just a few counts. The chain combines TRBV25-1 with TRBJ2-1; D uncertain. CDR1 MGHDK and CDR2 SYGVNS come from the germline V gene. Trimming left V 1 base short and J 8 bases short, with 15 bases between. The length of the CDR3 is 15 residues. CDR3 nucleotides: TGTGCCAGCAGTGAATTTGGCTACTTGAGCGATGAGCAGTTCTTC. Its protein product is CASSEFGYLSDEQFF.